A selection of T cell receptor beta chains follows, all from one sample in a study of T cells in Graves' hyperthyroidism and ophthalmopathy. Via MiXCR, TCRdb re-called the multiplex PCR reads, giving one row per CDR3 protein. This repertoire shows 360,000 or so distinct CDR3 sequences, about 19% found once; its top ten account for 3.5% to 4%. Sequencing was done on a sample of blood. Receptors were obtained from a woman aged 18 to 35 with Graves' hyperthyroidism. The CDR3 runs from the conserved cysteine through the conserved F or W. The order of the fields is V gene, J gene, CDR3 protein.

V gene: TRBV2; J gene: TRBJ1-5; CDR3 protein: CASSDRHNNQPQHF
V gene: TRBV6-1; J gene: TRBJ2-7; CDR3 protein: CASSEDSLYEQYF
V gene: TRBV24-1; J gene: TRBJ2-2; CDR3 protein: CATSDPGTPLTGELFF
V gene: TRBV20-1; J gene: TRBJ1-2; CDR3 protein: CSAWTGSNGYTF
V gene: TRBV7-2; J gene: TRBJ2-2; CDR3 protein: CASSHTGARAGELFF
V gene: TRBV28; J gene: TRBJ1-5; CDR3 protein: CASRGSPGTQPQHF
V gene: TRBV6-4; J gene: TRBJ2-5; CDR3 protein: CASSGDRGETQYF
V gene: TRBV3-1; J gene: TRBJ1-1; CDR3 protein: CASSHRTGNTEAFF
V gene: TRBV20-1; J gene: TRBJ1-5; CDR3 protein: CSADRQGPQPQHF
V gene: TRBV6-2/TRBV6-3; J gene: TRBJ2-1; CDR3 protein: CASSYESSGAYNEQFF
V gene: TRBV6-5; J gene: TRBJ1-1; CDR3 protein: CASRGQGVTNTEAFF
V gene: TRBV12-3/TRBV12-4; J gene: TRBJ2-7; CDR3 protein: CASSTNLPEQYF
V gene: TRBV28; J gene: TRBJ1-1; CDR3 protein: CASSRTATGNTEAFF
V gene: TRBV12-3/TRBV12-4; J gene: TRBJ2-7; CDR3 protein: CAISVAYEQYF
V gene: TRBV20-1; J gene: TRBJ1-2; CDR3 protein: CSAVFYGYTF
V gene: TRBV10-3; J gene: TRBJ2-3; CDR3 protein: CAISESREQDTQYF
V gene: TRBV2; J gene: TRBJ1-6; CDR3 protein: CASSEGTRALHF
V gene: TRBV19; J gene: TRBJ1-5; CDR3 protein: CASSIDDGSNQPQHF
V gene: TRBV28; J gene: TRBJ1-5; CDR3 protein: CASTGQGGGQPQHF
V gene: TRBV9; J gene: TRBJ2-7; CDR3 protein: CASSVDEAAYEQYF
V gene: TRBV20-1; J gene: TRBJ1-2; CDR3 protein: CSARGAGRAYGYTF
V gene: TRBV6-1; J gene: TRBJ1-1; CDR3 protein: CASRSGFGATEAFF
V gene: TRBV29-1; J gene: TRBJ1-2; CDR3 protein: CSVQFFRGPGGYTF
V gene: TRBV29-1; J gene: TRBJ2-7; CDR3 protein: CSVVSGTLNEQYF
V gene: TRBV6-1; J gene: TRBJ1-2; CDR3 protein: CATLGQGGRYGYTF
V gene: TRBV12-3/TRBV12-4; J gene: TRBJ2-7; CDR3 protein: CASSLAGSQGAVNEQYF
V gene: TRBV5-1; J gene: TRBJ2-4; CDR3 protein: CASSLNPLRLAKNIQYF